Listed below are T cell receptor beta chains from one sample, sequenced in a study of T cell repertoires in cytomegalovirus infection. TCRdb independently ran MiXCR on the reads; one entry per CDR3 protein. Here the sample spans more than 150,000 distinct CDR3 sequences, more than 15% being singletons. The sequenced material came from CD8+ T cells from PBMCs. Every receptor here comes from a human donor in good health (CMV status not recorded). Some clones in this sample may be carry-over from other donors' samples. The CDR3 runs from the conserved cysteine through the conserved F or W. The order of the fields is clone size, V gene, J gene, D gene, CDR3 DNA, CDR3 protein. A D gene is named only where the DNA matches it firmly. Size is omitted from some rows. Given values are once, few, many or a class for expanded clones.

clone_size: few; v_call: TRBV11-2; j_call: TRBJ2-2; d_call: .; cdr3_nt: TGTGCCAGCAGCCAGGGGTCCGGGGAGCTGTTTTTT; cdr3_aa: CASSQGSGELFF
clone_size: many; v_call: TRBV7-2; j_call: TRBJ2-7; d_call: .; cdr3_nt: TGTGCCAGCAGCTTAGGCGGCAGCAGCTCCTACGAGCAGTACTTC; cdr3_aa: CASSLGGSSSYEQYF
clone_size: few; v_call: TRBV7-2; j_call: TRBJ2-7; d_call: TRBD1; cdr3_nt: TGTGCCAGCAACATTTACAGGGGCTACGAGCAGTACTTC; cdr3_aa: CASNIYRGYEQYF
clone_size: few; v_call: TRBV7-9; j_call: TRBJ1-5; d_call: .; cdr3_nt: TGTGCCAGCAGCCCGGACAGTCGTCAGCCCCAGCATTTT; cdr3_aa: CASSPDSRQPQHF
clone_size: once; v_call: TRBV2; j_call: TRBJ1-1; d_call: .; cdr3_nt: TGTGCCAGCAGTGAAGTTCTGGGGACCTGGGCTTTCTTT; cdr3_aa: CASSEVLGTWAFF
clone_size: .; v_call: TRBV19; j_call: TRBJ1-1; d_call: .; cdr3_nt: TGTGCCAGTAGTAGACGGGGGAATAGGGGCCGAGGAGCTGAAGCTTTCTTT; cdr3_aa: CASSRRGNRGRGAEAFF
clone_size: .; v_call: TRBV14; j_call: TRBJ2-2; d_call: .; cdr3_nt: TGTGCCAGCAGCCAAGATTGGGATTCAGCCGGGGAGCTGTTTTTT; cdr3_aa: CASSQDWDSAGELFF
clone_size: many; v_call: TRBV5-1; j_call: TRBJ1-1; d_call: .; cdr3_nt: TGCGCCAGCCAGCTGAACACTGAAGCTTTCTTT; cdr3_aa: CASQLNTEAFF
clone_size: .; v_call: TRBV7-2; j_call: TRBJ1-2; d_call: .; cdr3_nt: TGTGCCAGCAGCTCGGACAGTTATGGCTACACCTTC; cdr3_aa: CASSSDSYGYTF
clone_size: .; v_call: TRBV6-2/TRBV6-3; j_call: TRBJ2-7; d_call: TRBD1; cdr3_nt: TGTGCCAGCAGCCCCTCAGGGGGCTTGACCTACGAGCAGTACTTC; cdr3_aa: CASSPSGGLTYEQYF
clone_size: .; v_call: TRBV28; j_call: TRBJ2-1; d_call: .; cdr3_nt: TGTGCCAGCAGCTCATTTGAGCTTGACAGCCCCTACAATGAGCAGTTCTTC; cdr3_aa: CASSSFELDSPYNEQFF
clone_size: few; v_call: TRBV28; j_call: TRBJ1-5; d_call: .; cdr3_nt: TGTGCCAGCAGTTTATTAGTAGATCAGCCCCAGCATTTT; cdr3_aa: CASSLLVDQPQHF
clone_size: .; v_call: TRBV20-1; j_call: TRBJ2-5; d_call: TRBD2; cdr3_nt: TGCAGTGCTAGGGCCGGGACTAGCGCGCGGTTTGAGACCCAGTACTTC; cdr3_aa: CSARAGTSARFETQYF
clone_size: .; v_call: TRBV28; j_call: TRBJ1-1; d_call: .; cdr3_nt: TGTGCCAGCAGTGCCCACAACCCGGGGACTGAAGCTTTCTTT; cdr3_aa: CASSAHNPGTEAFF
clone_size: .; v_call: TRBV7-9; j_call: TRBJ1-2; d_call: .; cdr3_nt: TGTGCCAGCAGCTTAGTTTCAAGCTATGGCTACACCTTC; cdr3_aa: CASSLVSSYGYTF
clone_size: few; v_call: TRBV20-1; j_call: TRBJ1-2; d_call: .; cdr3_nt: TGCAGTGCTAGAGATCCTGGATCGGGCTACACCTTC; cdr3_aa: CSARDPGSGYTF
clone_size: .; v_call: TRBV20-1; j_call: TRBJ1-1; d_call: .; cdr3_nt: TGCAGTGCTAAGCCCGGGACACCGAACTCGTTCTTT; cdr3_aa: CSAKPGTPNSFF
clone_size: .; v_call: TRBV6-2/TRBV6-3; j_call: TRBJ2-7; d_call: .; cdr3_nt: TGTGCCAGCAGAGAGAACGAGCAGTACTTC; cdr3_aa: CASRENEQYF
clone_size: few; v_call: TRBV2; j_call: TRBJ2-6; d_call: .; cdr3_nt: TGTGCCAGTGGGCGAGGGGAACGTCCTGGGGCCAACGTCCTGACTTTC; cdr3_aa: CASGRGERPGANVLTF
clone_size: .; v_call: TRBV12-5; j_call: TRBJ2-1; d_call: .; cdr3_nt: TGTGCTAGTGGTTTATCAGGGGGGTTACACTATGAGCAGTTCTTC; cdr3_aa: CASGLSGGLHYEQFF
clone_size: few; v_call: TRBV29-1; j_call: TRBJ2-2; d_call: TRBD2; cdr3_nt: TGCAGCGTTTCAGGGACTAGCGGGAACACCGGGGAGCTGTTTTTT; cdr3_aa: CSVSGTSGNTGELFF
clone_size: .; v_call: TRBV11-1; j_call: TRBJ2-7; d_call: .; cdr3_nt: TGTGCCAGCAGCTTGGAGGGACCCTACGAGCAGTACTTC; cdr3_aa: CASSLEGPYEQYF
clone_size: few; v_call: TRBV7-2; j_call: TRBJ1-1; d_call: .; cdr3_nt: TGTGCCAGCAGCCCCACCGATTACACTGAAGCTTTCTTT; cdr3_aa: CASSPTDYTEAFF
clone_size: .; v_call: TRBV14; j_call: TRBJ2-1; d_call: .; cdr3_nt: TGTGCCAGCAGCCAAGATCCCGGACATCTCAATGAGCAGTTCTTC; cdr3_aa: CASSQDPGHLNEQFF
clone_size: few; v_call: TRBV4-2; j_call: TRBJ2-7; d_call: TRBD1; cdr3_nt: TGTGCCAGCAGCCAAGCCCAGGGGGCGTACGAGCAGTACTTC; cdr3_aa: CASSQAQGAYEQYF
clone_size: .; v_call: TRBV28; j_call: TRBJ1-1; d_call: TRBD1; cdr3_nt: TGTGCCAGCAACAGGGGGTATACTGAAGCTTTCTTT; cdr3_aa: CASNRGYTEAFF
clone_size: .; v_call: TRBV6-2/TRBV6-3; j_call: TRBJ2-3; d_call: TRBD1; cdr3_nt: TGTGCCAGCAGTACGAGACAGGGGAAGAGTACGCAGTATTTT; cdr3_aa: CASSTRQGKSTQYF
clone_size: .; v_call: TRBV7-2; j_call: TRBJ2-1; d_call: TRBD2; cdr3_nt: TGTGCCAGCATCCTGGCGGCGGGAGTGGATGAGCAGTTCTTC; cdr3_aa: CASILAAGVDEQFF
clone_size: few; v_call: TRBV20-1; j_call: TRBJ2-7; d_call: .; cdr3_nt: TGCAGTGCTCGAGACAGTCTGAGGGGCGGGGAGCAGTACTTC; cdr3_aa: CSARDSLRGGEQYF
clone_size: .; v_call: TRBV15; j_call: TRBJ2-4; d_call: .; cdr3_nt: TGTGCCACCAGCAGAGATACAGGGCTAGCCAAAAACATTCAGTACTTC; cdr3_aa: CATSRDTGLAKNIQYF
clone_size: few; v_call: TRBV20-1; j_call: TRBJ2-1; d_call: TRBD1; cdr3_nt: TGCAGTGCTAGAGACCTGGACAGGGGGCCCTACAATGAGCAGTTCTTC; cdr3_aa: CSARDLDRGPYNEQFF
clone_size: .; v_call: TRBV28; j_call: TRBJ2-1; d_call: .; cdr3_nt: TGTGCCACCCGGGGTGGGGTCTACAATGAGCAGTTCTTC; cdr3_aa: CATRGGVYNEQFF
clone_size: few; v_call: TRBV7-9; j_call: TRBJ2-5; d_call: .; cdr3_nt: TGTGCCAGCAGCTTAATAGGTCAAACAAAAGAGACCCAGTACTTC; cdr3_aa: CASSLIGQTKETQYF
clone_size: few; v_call: TRBV6-2/TRBV6-3; j_call: TRBJ2-1; d_call: TRBD1; cdr3_nt: TGTGCCAGCAGTCCCCCCGGACAGGGGAAGTTCTTC; cdr3_aa: CASSPPGQGKFF
clone_size: .; v_call: TRBV7-6; j_call: TRBJ2-1; d_call: TRBD2; cdr3_nt: TGTGCCAGCAGCCCCCGGACTAGCGGGGGGAGCCGGGGTGAGCAGTTCTTC; cdr3_aa: CASSPRTSGGSRGEQFF
clone_size: .; v_call: TRBV28; j_call: TRBJ2-4; d_call: .; cdr3_nt: TGTGCCAGCAGTAGCACAGGGGGGGACATTCAGTACTTC; cdr3_aa: CASSSTGGDIQYF
clone_size: many; v_call: TRBV7-8; j_call: TRBJ2-7; d_call: .; cdr3_nt: TGTGCCAGCAGCTTAGTTTGGTTACCCGGGTACGAGCAGTACTTC; cdr3_aa: CASSLVWLPGYEQYF
clone_size: .; v_call: TRBV5-1; j_call: TRBJ2-5; d_call: TRBD1; cdr3_nt: TGTGCCAGCAGCCCGGACAGGGGCGAGAGACGGGAGACCCAGTACTTC; cdr3_aa: CASSPDRGERRETQYF
clone_size: .; v_call: TRBV5-6; j_call: TRBJ1-1; d_call: .; cdr3_nt: TGTGCCAGCAGCATACTAAGCATTAGCGCTGAAGCTTTCTTT; cdr3_aa: CASSILSISAEAFF
clone_size: .; v_call: TRBV7-8; j_call: TRBJ2-7; d_call: .; cdr3_nt: TGTGCCAGCAGCTTATTGGCGGATTCCTACGAGCAGTACTTC; cdr3_aa: CASSLLADSYEQYF
clone_size: .; v_call: TRBV13; j_call: TRBJ1-1; d_call: .; cdr3_nt: TGTGCCAGCAGTATGCCGGGTGAAGCTTTCTTT; cdr3_aa: CASSMPGEAFF
clone_size: .; v_call: TRBV6-1; j_call: TRBJ1-2; d_call: TRBD1; cdr3_nt: TGTGCCAGCAGAGCTCGGGACAGCCCAAGCCATGGCTACACCTTC; cdr3_aa: CASRARDSPSHGYTF
clone_size: many; v_call: TRBV7-2; j_call: TRBJ2-1; d_call: TRBD1; cdr3_nt: TGTGCCAGCAGCTTACGGTCGCGTGACAGGGGGCCCTACAATGAGCAGTTCTTC; cdr3_aa: CASSLRSRDRGPYNEQFF
clone_size: few; v_call: TRBV3-1; j_call: TRBJ2-4; d_call: .; cdr3_nt: TGTGCCAACAGCCCTGACAAGCTGGGCCACATTCAGTACTTC; cdr3_aa: CANSPDKLGHIQYF
clone_size: .; v_call: TRBV27; j_call: TRBJ2-2; d_call: .; cdr3_nt: TGTGCCAGCAGTTTAAGGCAGGGGATCAACGTGGCCGGGGAGCTGTTTTTT; cdr3_aa: CASSLRQGINVAGELFF
clone_size: few; v_call: TRBV20-1; j_call: TRBJ1-5; d_call: .; cdr3_nt: TGCAGTGCCAGCAAGGATCCGACCCATAGCAATCAGCCCCAGCATTTT; cdr3_aa: CSASKDPTHSNQPQHF
clone_size: .; v_call: TRBV7-8; j_call: TRBJ1-4; d_call: .; cdr3_nt: TGTGCCAGCAGCCCTACTCCGGGACCCCCCGAGGGAAAACTGTTTTTT; cdr3_aa: CASSPTPGPPEGKLFF
clone_size: many; v_call: TRBV7-2; j_call: TRBJ2-1; d_call: TRBD1; cdr3_nt: TGTGCCAGCAGCTCCGGACAGGGGGCGCGTTACAATGAGCAGTTCTTC; cdr3_aa: CASSSGQGARYNEQFF
clone_size: .; v_call: TRBV7-2; j_call: TRBJ2-7; d_call: TRBD2; cdr3_nt: TGTGCCAGCAGCTTAAAATCGGCGGGACTAGCGGCCTACGAGCAGTACTTC; cdr3_aa: CASSLKSAGLAAYEQYF
clone_size: few; v_call: TRBV7-8; j_call: TRBJ1-2; d_call: TRBD1; cdr3_nt: TGTGCCAGCAGCTTAGCCGACAGGGCGGCCCACTATGGCTACACCTTC; cdr3_aa: CASSLADRAAHYGYTF
clone_size: many; v_call: TRBV7-8; j_call: TRBJ1-5; d_call: TRBD1; cdr3_nt: TGTGCCAGCAGCTCCCCCTCGGCAAGAACAGGGGGCGGTCAGCCCCAGCATTTT; cdr3_aa: CASSSPSARTGGGQPQHF